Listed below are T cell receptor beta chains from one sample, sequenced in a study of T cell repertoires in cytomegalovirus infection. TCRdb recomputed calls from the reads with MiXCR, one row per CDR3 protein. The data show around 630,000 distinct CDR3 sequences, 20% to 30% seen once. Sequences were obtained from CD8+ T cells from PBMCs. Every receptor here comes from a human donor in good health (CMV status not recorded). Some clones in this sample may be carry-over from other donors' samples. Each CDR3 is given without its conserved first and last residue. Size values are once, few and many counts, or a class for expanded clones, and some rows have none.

cdr3_aa: ASSSTGTNQPQH
v_call: TRBV28
clone_size: many

cdr3_aa: ASSRLEAGNHQPQH
v_call: TRBV2
clone_size: .

cdr3_aa: ASPYLITMNTEAF
v_call: TRBV2
clone_size: .

cdr3_aa: ASSLASGGAPTDTQY
v_call: TRBV7-2
clone_size: many

cdr3_aa: ASSFRVMETQY
v_call: TRBV18
clone_size: .

cdr3_aa: ASSSGTGIDNEQF
v_call: TRBV27
clone_size: .

cdr3_aa: ASSYNLKASGGARFQETQY
v_call: TRBV6-2/TRBV6-3
clone_size: .

cdr3_aa: SALTASSYNEQF
v_call: TRBV29-1
clone_size: few

cdr3_aa: SAHPNTGELF
v_call: TRBV20-1
clone_size: few

cdr3_aa: SARDSLKSSMDTQY
v_call: TRBV20-1
clone_size: few

cdr3_aa: ASSVQGPEQY
v_call: TRBV25-1
clone_size: .

cdr3_aa: ASSPGLAVDTQY
v_call: TRBV12-3/TRBV12-4
clone_size: many

cdr3_aa: ASSPTATGANVLT
v_call: TRBV7-8
clone_size: many

cdr3_aa: SARDLGLAGGIQETQY
v_call: TRBV20-1
clone_size: .

cdr3_aa: ASSQDWTPANQPQH
v_call: TRBV4-3
clone_size: .

cdr3_aa: ASSIFPGQHQETQY
v_call: TRBV19
clone_size: .

cdr3_aa: ASSLVGTGGVGYT
v_call: TRBV7-9
clone_size: many

cdr3_aa: SAHVWTSTKVDTQY
v_call: TRBV20-1
clone_size: .

cdr3_aa: ASSYAGTNQPQH
v_call: TRBV6-6
clone_size: few

cdr3_aa: ASTSPGTRNTGELF
v_call: TRBV7-6
clone_size: few

cdr3_aa: ASSHPGQGSYEQY
v_call: TRBV7-8
clone_size: many

cdr3_aa: ASRRGVGTEAF
v_call: TRBV6-5
clone_size: few

cdr3_aa: ASSLVGPNTEAF
v_call: TRBV7-9
clone_size: few

cdr3_aa: ASSLLSGIEGVGTEAF
v_call: TRBV27
clone_size: many

cdr3_aa: ASSLGWGQETQY
v_call: TRBV7-8
clone_size: many

cdr3_aa: ASSQGLAGDYTDTQY
v_call: TRBV4-3
clone_size: .

cdr3_aa: ASSLSWQTNYGYT
v_call: TRBV7-2
clone_size: many

cdr3_aa: ASTGGGIDEQF
v_call: TRBV6-5
clone_size: .

cdr3_aa: ASSSDRGSHPYGYT
v_call: TRBV7-2
clone_size: many

cdr3_aa: ASSLGLKAYEQY
v_call: TRBV7-2
clone_size: many

cdr3_aa: ASSIGFSWSSYNEQF
v_call: TRBV19
clone_size: few

cdr3_aa: ASSLGMNTGELF
v_call: TRBV4-1
clone_size: many

cdr3_aa: ASSYRGQEQETQY
v_call: TRBV6-6
clone_size: many

cdr3_aa: ASSPRDRGRKGEAF
v_call: TRBV28
clone_size: .

cdr3_aa: SVPDREGYT
v_call: TRBV20-1
clone_size: few

cdr3_aa: ASSNLEGDTGELF
v_call: TRBV27
clone_size: few

cdr3_aa: ASSKTETYNSPLH
v_call: TRBV7-9
clone_size: many

cdr3_aa: ASSSEQGSNQPQH
v_call: TRBV7-8
clone_size: many

cdr3_aa: ASSLARAVQGAF
v_call: TRBV7-4
clone_size: .

cdr3_aa: ASSPTPGAGGNEQF
v_call: TRBV4-3
clone_size: many

cdr3_aa: ASSTNRGPAKNIQY
v_call: TRBV7-9
clone_size: many